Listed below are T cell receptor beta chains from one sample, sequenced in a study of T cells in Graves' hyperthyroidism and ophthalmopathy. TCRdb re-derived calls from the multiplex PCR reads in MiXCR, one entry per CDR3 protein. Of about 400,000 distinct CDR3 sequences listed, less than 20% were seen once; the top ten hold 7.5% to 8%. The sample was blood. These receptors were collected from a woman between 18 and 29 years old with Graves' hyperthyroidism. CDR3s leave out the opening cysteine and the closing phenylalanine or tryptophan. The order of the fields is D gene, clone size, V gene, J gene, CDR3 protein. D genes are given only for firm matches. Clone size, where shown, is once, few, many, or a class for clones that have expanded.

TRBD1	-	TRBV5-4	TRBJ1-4	ASSLVPGQGFREKLF
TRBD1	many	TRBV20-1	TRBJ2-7	SARDPGRGYEQY
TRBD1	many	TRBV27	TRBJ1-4	ASSLSGTGDEKLF
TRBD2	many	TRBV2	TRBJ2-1	ASTIGGGAVEQF
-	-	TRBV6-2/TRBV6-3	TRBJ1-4	ASSSRGGGDEELF
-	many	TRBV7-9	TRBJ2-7	ASTPWGLSSYEQY
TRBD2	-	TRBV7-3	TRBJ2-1	ASSLLAGQRNEQF
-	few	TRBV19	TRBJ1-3	ATSPGNTIY
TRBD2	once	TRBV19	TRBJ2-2	ASSIEVAKRGTGELF
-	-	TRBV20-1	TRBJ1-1	SASSDTEAF
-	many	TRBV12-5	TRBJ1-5	ASGLVRPDNQPQH
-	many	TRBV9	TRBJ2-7	ASALGISPYEQY
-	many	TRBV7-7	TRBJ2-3	ASSLGSGSHTDTQY
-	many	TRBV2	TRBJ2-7	ASSKGEGLYEQY
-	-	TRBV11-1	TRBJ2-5	ASSSGTDRETQY
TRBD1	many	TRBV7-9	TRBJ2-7	ASSTWTGGYEQY
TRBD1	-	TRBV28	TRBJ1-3	ASSLWTGAQGNTIY
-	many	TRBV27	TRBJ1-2	ASSSPGHTNYGYT
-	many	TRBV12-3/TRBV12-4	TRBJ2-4	ASSLPGIAKNIQY
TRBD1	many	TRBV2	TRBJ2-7	ASATGQGWGEQY
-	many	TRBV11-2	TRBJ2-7	ASSFDSYEQY
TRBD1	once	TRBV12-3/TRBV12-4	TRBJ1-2	ASSRGQGEGYT